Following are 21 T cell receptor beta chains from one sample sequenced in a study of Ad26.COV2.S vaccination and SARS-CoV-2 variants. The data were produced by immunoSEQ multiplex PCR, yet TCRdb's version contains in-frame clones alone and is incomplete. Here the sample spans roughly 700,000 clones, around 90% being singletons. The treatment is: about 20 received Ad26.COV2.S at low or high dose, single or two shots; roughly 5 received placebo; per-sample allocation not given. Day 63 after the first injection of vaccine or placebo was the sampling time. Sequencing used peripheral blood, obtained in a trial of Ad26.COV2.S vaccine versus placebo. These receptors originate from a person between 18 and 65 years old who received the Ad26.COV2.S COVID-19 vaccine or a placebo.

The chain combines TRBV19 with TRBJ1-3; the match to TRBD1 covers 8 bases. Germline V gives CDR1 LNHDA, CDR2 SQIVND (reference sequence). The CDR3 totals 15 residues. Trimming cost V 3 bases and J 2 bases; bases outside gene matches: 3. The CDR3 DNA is TGTGCCAGTAGTATTGCGACAGGGGCTGGAAACACCATATATTTT. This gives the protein CASSIATGAGNTIYF.

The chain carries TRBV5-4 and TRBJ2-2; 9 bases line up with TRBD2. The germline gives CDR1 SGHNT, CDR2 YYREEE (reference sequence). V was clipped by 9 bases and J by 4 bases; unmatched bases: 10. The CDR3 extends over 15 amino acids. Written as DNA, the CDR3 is TGTGCCATCTCAGGACTAGCGTCGACCACCGGGGAGCTGTTTTTT. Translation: CAISGLASTTGELFF.

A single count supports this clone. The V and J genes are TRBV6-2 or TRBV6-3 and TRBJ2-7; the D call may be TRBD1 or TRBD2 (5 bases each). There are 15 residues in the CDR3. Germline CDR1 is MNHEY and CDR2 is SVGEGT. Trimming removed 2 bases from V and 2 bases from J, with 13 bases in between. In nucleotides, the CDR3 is TGTGCCAGCAGTTACGGGCCGGGGCTCCCCTACGAGCAGTACTTC. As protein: CASSYGPGLPYEQYF.

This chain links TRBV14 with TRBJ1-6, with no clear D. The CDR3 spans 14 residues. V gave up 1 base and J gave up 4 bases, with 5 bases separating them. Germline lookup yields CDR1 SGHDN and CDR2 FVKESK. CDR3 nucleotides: TGTGCCAGCAGCCAAGCGGGGTATAATTCACCCCTCCACTTT. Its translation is CASSQAGYNSPLHF.

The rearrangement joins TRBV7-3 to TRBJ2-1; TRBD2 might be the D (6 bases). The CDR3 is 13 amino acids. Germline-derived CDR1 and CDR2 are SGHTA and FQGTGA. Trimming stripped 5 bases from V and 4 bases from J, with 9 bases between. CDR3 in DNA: TGTGCCAGCAGCCGGACTATATACAATGAGCAGTTCTTC. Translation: CASSRTIYNEQFF.

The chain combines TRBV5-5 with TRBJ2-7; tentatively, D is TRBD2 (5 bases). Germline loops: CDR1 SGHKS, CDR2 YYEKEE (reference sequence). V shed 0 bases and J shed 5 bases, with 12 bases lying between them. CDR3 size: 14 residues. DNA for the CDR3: TGTGCCAGCAGCTTGGGTACGGGGTTGAACGAGCAGTACTTC. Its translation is CASSLGTGLNEQYF.

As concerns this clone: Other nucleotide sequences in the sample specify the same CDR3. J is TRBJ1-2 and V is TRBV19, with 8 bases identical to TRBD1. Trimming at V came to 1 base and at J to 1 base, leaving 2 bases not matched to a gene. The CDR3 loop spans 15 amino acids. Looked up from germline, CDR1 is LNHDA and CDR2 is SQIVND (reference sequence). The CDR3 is CASSIGGQGNYGYTF. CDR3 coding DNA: TGTGCCAGTAGTATAGGAGGACAGGGTAACTATGGCTACACCTTC. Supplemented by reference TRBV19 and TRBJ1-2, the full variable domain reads DGGITQSPKYLFRKEGQNVTLSCEQNLNHDAMYWYRQDPGQGLRLIYYSQIVNDFQKGDIAEGYSVSREKKESFPLTVTSAQKNPTAFYLCASSIGGQGNYGYTFGSGTRLTVV.

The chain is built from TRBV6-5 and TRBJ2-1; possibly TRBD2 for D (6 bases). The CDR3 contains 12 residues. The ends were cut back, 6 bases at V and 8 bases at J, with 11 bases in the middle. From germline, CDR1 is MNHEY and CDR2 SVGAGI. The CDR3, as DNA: TGTGCCAGCAGCCGGACTAAATATGAGCAGTTCTTC. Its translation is CASSRTKYEQFF.

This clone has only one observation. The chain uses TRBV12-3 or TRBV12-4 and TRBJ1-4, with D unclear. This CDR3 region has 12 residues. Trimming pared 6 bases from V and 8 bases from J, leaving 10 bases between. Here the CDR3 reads CASSLEAEKLFF. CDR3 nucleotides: TGTGCCAGCAGCCTTGAGGCGGAAAAACTGTTTTTT.

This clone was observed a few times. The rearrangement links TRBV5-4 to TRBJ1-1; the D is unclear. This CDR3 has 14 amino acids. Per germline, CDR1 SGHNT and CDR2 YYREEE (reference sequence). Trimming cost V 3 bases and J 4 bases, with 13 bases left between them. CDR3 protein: CASSYDWVSTEAFF. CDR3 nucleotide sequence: TGTGCCAGCAGCTACGACTGGGTGAGCACTGAAGCTTTCTTT.

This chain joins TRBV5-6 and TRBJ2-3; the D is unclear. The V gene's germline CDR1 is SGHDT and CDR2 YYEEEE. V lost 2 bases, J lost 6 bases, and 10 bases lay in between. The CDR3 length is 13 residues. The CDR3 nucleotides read TGTGCCAGCAGCTTAAGGCCCGCGGATACGCAGTATTTT. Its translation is CASSLRPADTQYF.

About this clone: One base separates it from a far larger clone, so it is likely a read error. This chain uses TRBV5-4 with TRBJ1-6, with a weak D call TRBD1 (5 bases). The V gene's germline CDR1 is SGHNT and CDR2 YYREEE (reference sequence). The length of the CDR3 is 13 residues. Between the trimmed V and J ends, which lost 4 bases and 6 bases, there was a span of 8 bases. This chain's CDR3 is CASSRDGNSPLHF. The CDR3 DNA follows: TGTGCCAGCAGCCGGGACGGTAATTCACCCCTCCACTTT.

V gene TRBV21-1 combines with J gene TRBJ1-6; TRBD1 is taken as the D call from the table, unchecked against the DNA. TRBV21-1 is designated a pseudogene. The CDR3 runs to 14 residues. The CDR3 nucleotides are TGTGCCAGCAGCGTACAGGGGCGGTTTTCACCCCTCCACTTT. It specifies CASSVQGRFSPLHF.

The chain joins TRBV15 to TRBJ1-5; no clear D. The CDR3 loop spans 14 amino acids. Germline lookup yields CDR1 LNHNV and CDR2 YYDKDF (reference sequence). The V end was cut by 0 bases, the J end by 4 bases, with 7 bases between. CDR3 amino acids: CATSRDRPNQPQHF. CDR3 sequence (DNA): TGTGCCACCAGCAGAGATCGCCCGAATCAGCCCCAGCATTTT.

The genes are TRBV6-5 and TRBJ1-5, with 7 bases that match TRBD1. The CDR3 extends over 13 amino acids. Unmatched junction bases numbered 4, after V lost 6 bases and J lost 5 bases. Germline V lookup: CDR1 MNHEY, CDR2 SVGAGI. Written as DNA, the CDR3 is TGTGCCAGCAGGGGACAGCCCGATCAGCCCCAGCATTTT. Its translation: CASRGQPDQPQHF.

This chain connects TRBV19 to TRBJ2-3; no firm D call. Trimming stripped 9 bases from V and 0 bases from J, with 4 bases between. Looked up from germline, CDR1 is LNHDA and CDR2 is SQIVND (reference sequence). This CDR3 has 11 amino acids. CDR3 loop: CASGSTDTQYF. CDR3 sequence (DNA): TGTGCCAGCGGGAGCACAGATACGCAGTATTTT. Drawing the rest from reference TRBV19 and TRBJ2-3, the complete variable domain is DGGITQSPKYLFRKEGQNVTLSCEQNLNHDAMYWYRQDPGQGLRLIYYSQIVNDFQKGDIAEGYSVSREKKESFPLTVTSAQKNPTAFYLCASGSTDTQYFGPGTRLTVL.

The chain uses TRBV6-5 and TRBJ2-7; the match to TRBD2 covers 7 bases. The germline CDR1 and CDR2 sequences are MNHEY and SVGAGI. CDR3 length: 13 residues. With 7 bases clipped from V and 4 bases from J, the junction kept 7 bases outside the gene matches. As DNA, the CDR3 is TGTGCCAGCAAGGCGGGAGAAGGATACGAGCAGTACTTC. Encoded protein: CASKAGEGYEQYF.

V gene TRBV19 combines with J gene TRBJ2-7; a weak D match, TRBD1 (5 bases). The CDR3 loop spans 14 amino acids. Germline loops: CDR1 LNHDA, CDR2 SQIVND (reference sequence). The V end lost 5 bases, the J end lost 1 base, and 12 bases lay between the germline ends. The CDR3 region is CASSPSRQSYEQYF. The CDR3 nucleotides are TGTGCCAGTAGTCCTTCAAGACAGTCCTACGAGCAGTACTTC.

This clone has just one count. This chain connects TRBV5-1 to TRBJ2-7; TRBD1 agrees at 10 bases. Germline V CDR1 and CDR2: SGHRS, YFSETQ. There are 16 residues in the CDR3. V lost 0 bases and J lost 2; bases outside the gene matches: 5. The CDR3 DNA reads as TGCGCCAGCAGCTTGGATGGGACAGGGGTTCCCTACGAGCAGTACTTC. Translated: CASSLDGTGVPYEQYF.

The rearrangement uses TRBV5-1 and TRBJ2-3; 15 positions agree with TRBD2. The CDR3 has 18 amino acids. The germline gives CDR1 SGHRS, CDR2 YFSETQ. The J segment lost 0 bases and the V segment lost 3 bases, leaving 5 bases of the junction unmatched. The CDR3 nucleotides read TGCGCCAGCAGCTCGCAAGGGACTAGCGGGGGGAGCACAGATACGCAGTATTTT. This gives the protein CASSSQGTSGGSTDTQYF.

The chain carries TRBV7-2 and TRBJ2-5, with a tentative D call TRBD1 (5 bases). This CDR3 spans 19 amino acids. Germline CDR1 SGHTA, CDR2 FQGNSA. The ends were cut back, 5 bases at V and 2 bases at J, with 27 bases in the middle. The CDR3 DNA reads TGTGCCAGCAGCCTTTGGACAACTCAGAGTATCAGACCGCAAGAGACCCAGTACTTC. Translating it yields CASSLWTTQSIRPQETQYF.